The 26 T cell receptor beta chains presented below share a single source sample, sequenced in a study of T-cell memory formation after mild COVID-19. TCRdb itself ran the 5' RACE reads through MiXCR, one entry per CDR3 protein. The top ten clones hold approximately 13% of a sample with about 340,000 distinct CDR3 sequences, roughly 21% of them seen once. The specimen sequenced was PBMCs or a T cell subset sorted from them (not recorded which). These receptors came from an adult woman who had mild COVID-19 (a few samples of this study predate the infection). Cell type and time point are not known.

The chain recombines TRBV24-1 with TRBJ2-1, with unresolved D. V dropped 2 bases and J dropped 9 bases, with 7 bases sitting between them. Germline values: CDR1 KGHDR, CDR2 SFDVKD. This CDR3 contains 12 residues. CDR3 sequence (DNA): TGTGCCACCAGTGATTGGAGACTTGAGCAGTTCTTC. Translating it yields CATSDWRLEQFF.

This chain connects TRBV6-5 to TRBJ2-7, with 8 bases lining up with TRBD2. The CDR3 totals 15 residues. The junction had 10 bases not matched to a gene; V was cut back by 8 bases and J by 1 base. Germline V gene sequence: CDR1 MNHEY, CDR2 SVGAGI. Here the CDR3 reads CASGEIAGSSYEQYF. CDR3 nucleotide sequence: TGTGCCAGCGGGGAAATAGCGGGGTCGTCCTACGAGCAGTACTTC.

Many counts were recorded for this clonotype. The V call is TRBV29-1, the J call TRBJ2-3, with 8 bases fitting TRBD2. V shed 7 bases, J shed 6 bases, and the junction held 15 bases outside the gene matches. Germline V gene data show CDR1 as SQVTM and CDR2 as ANQGSEA. The CDR3 totals 15 residues. The CDR3 region is CSAFAGVGLVDTQYF. CDR3 nucleotides: TGCAGCGCTTTCGCCGGGGTGGGACTAGTGGATACGCAGTATTTT.

The chain couples TRBV5-4 to TRBJ2-5; 10 bases are shared with TRBD2. From germline, CDR1 is SGHNT and CDR2 YYREEE (reference sequence). This CDR3 is built from 15 residues. V shed 4 bases and J 3 bases; nucleotides not matched to a gene: 6. CDR3 in DNA: TGTGCCAGCAGCGTCACTAGCGGGATCGAAGAGACCCAGTACTTC. It codes for CASSVTSGIEETQYF.

This clonotype was observed a few times. The rearrangement joins TRBV15 to TRBJ1-1, with TRBD1 matching over 10 bases. Germline values: CDR1 LNHNV, CDR2 YYDKDF (reference sequence). V lost 0 bases to trimming and J lost 1 base; unmatched junction nucleotides: 5. This CDR3 has 17 amino acids. The CDR3 DNA is TGTGCCACCAGCAGAGATAGTTGGGACAGGGGGAACACTGAAGCTTTCTTT. This translates into CATSRDSWDRGNTEAFF.

This clonotype was found a few times. The CDR3 is CATGQFSNQPQHF. CDR3 nucleotides: TGTGCCACCGGACAGTTTAGCAATCAGCCCCAGCATTTT. This chain connects TRBV24-1 to TRBJ1-5; tentative D call: TRBD1 (6 bases). Germline V gene lookup returns CDR1 KGHDR and CDR2 SFDVKD. CDR3 length: 13 residues. Deletions cut 9 bases from V and 0 bases from J, with 8 bases between.

This clonotype was detected a few times. The chain carries TRBV2 and TRBJ2-3; no clear D gene. This CDR3 spans 16 amino acids. Germline V gene lookup returns CDR1 SNHLY and CDR2 FYNNEI. Between the trimmed V and J ends, which lost 2 bases and 2 bases, there was a span of 14 bases. The chain's CDR3 is CASSEISILYTDTQYF. CDR3 nucleotides: TGTGCCAGCAGTGAAATTTCGATACTTTACACAGATACGCAGTATTTT.

V and J are TRBV6-2 or TRBV6-3 and TRBJ1-5; possible D gene TRBD1, 5 bases. CDR1 and CDR2 (germline): MNHEY, SVGEGT. The CDR3 loop spans 17 amino acids. Trimming removed 7 bases at V and 0 bases at J, with 19 bases between. The CDR3 spells CASTKTGEGYSNQPQHF. The CDR3 DNA is TGTGCCAGCACCAAAACCGGCGAGGGGTATAGCAATCAGCCCCAGCATTTT.

The genes are TRBV4-2 and TRBJ2-6; no clear D. Germline V CDR1 and CDR2: LGHNA, YNFKEQ. The CDR3 contains 17 residues. Trimming took off 1 base at V and 1 base at J, with 11 bases between the two ends. The CDR3 bases are TGTGCCAGCAGCCAAGCTAAGACCCTTTCTGGGGCCAACGTCCTGACTTTC. It codes for CASSQAKTLSGANVLTF.

The chain carries TRBV9 and TRBJ1-1; the D is unclear. This CDR3 spans 14 amino acids. CDR1 SGDLS and CDR2 YYNGEE come from the germline V gene. Trimming left V 5 bases short and J 3 bases short, with 14 bases between. DNA for the CDR3: TGTGCCAGCAGTGCGGGATCTTTGGACACTGAAGCTTTCTTT. This translates into CASSAGSLDTEAFF.

The rearrangement links TRBV12-3 or TRBV12-4 to TRBJ1-5, with a tentative D call TRBD1 (5 bases). The V gene lost 1 base and the J gene lost 0 bases, with 10 bases spanning the gap. The CDR3 has 16 residues. DNA of the CDR3: TGTGCCAGCAGTTTAGGGGGAACAGGTAGCAATCAGCCCCAGCATTTT. This encodes CASSLGGTGSNQPQHF.

This clonotype was counted many times. The chain combines TRBV5-6 with TRBJ2-5; 10 bases agree with TRBD1. V trimming: 4 bases; J trimming: 5 bases; junction bases outside the gene matches: 8. From germline, CDR1 is SGHDT and CDR2 YYEEEE. This CDR3 contains 15 residues. Here the CDR3 reads CASSRQGAWRETQYF. CDR3 nucleotides: TGTGCCAGCAGCCGACAGGGGGCATGGAGGGAGACCCAGTACTTC.

V gene TRBV10-3 combines with J gene TRBJ2-7; TRBD1 agrees at 9 bases. The CDR3 totals 14 residues. The germline gives CDR1 ENHRY, CDR2 SYGVKD. V was pared by 8 bases and J by 0 bases, with 5 bases of the junction left unmatched. This CDR3 reads CAIGGTGSSYEQYF. For the CDR3, the DNA is TGTGCCATCGGGGGGACAGGGAGCTCCTACGAGCAGTACTTC.

This clonotype was observed at least ten times. The chain couples TRBV7-2 to TRBJ2-5; perhaps D is TRBD1 or TRBD2 (6 bases each). This CDR3 is 15 amino acids long. The ends were cut back, 1 base at V and 4 bases at J, with 13 bases in the middle. Germline CDR1 is SGHTA and CDR2 is FQGNSA. CDR3 sequence reads: CASSLGGARAETQYF. The CDR3 region has the DNA TGTGCCAGCAGCTTAGGGGGGGCGAGGGCAGAGACCCAGTACTTC.

CDR3 nucleotide sequence: TGTGCCAGCAGTTACTCCCCCAATGGGGAGACCCAGTACTTC. It encodes CASSYSPNGETQYF. The rearrangement links TRBV6-2 or TRBV6-3 to TRBJ2-5; no clear D gene. Trimming removed 0 bases at V and 5 bases at J, with 10 bases between. The CDR3 spans 14 residues. Germline lookup yields CDR1 MNHEY and CDR2 SVGEGT.

In its sample, this clonotype was seen many times. The chain uses TRBV7-3 and TRBJ2-5; D may be TRBD1 (6 bases). Germline CDR1 reads SGHTA; CDR2 reads FQGTGA. This CDR3 contains 13 residues. V lost 2 bases, J lost 5 bases, and 9 bases lay in between. The CDR3 DNA reads as TGTGCCAGCAGCTTAGGACAGTGGGAGACCCAGTACTTC. This gives the protein CASSLGQWETQYF.

This clonotype was observed a handful of times. This rearrangement joins TRBV4-1 to TRBJ1-6; 7 bases fit TRBD1. Germline lookup yields CDR1 MGHRA and CDR2 YSYEKL. The ends lost 4 bases at V and 6 bases at J; junction bases unmatched: 9. The CDR3 runs 16 residues. Written as DNA, the CDR3 is TGCGCCAGCAGCCCCCGTGGGGACAGAATTAATTCACCCCTCCACTTT. Encoded protein: CASSPRGDRINSPLHF.

This clonotype was counted ten times or more. The chain carries TRBV12-3 or TRBV12-4 and TRBJ2-1; 8 bases line up with TRBD2. J lost 7 bases, V lost 2 bases, and 7 bases had no gene match. The CDR3 consists of 15 residues. The CDR3 bases are TGTGCCAGCAGTTTACGGGGGGGGCAACGAAATGAGCAGTTCTTC. Protein: CASSLRGGQRNEQFF.

In this sample, this clonotype turned up a few times. This chain joins TRBV6-5 and TRBJ2-1; TRBD1 aligns across 10 bases. CDR1 is MNHEY and CDR2 is SVGAGI in the germline V gene. This CDR3 contains 16 residues. The V gene end was trimmed by 2 bases and the J gene end by 6 bases; junction bases not matched to a gene: 7. CDR3 nucleotides: TGTGCCAGCAGTTACCCCCGGGACAGGGGAGGCAATGAGCAGTTCTTC. Encoded protein: CASSYPRDRGGNEQFF.

This rearrangement joins TRBV6-6 to TRBJ2-5, with TRBD2 as a possible D gene (7 bases). Germline V lookup: CDR1 MNHNY, CDR2 SVGAGI (reference sequence). Trimming took 0 bases from V and 2 from J, leaving 10 bases between them. The length of the CDR3 is 15 residues. CDR3 bases: TGTGCCAGCAGTTACTCCGGGGGGCAGCAAGAGACCCAGTACTTC. The encoded protein is CASSYSGGQQETQYF.

V usage is TRBV19 and J usage is TRBJ1-1; D gene unclear. CDR1 and CDR2 from the germline V gene are LNHDA and SQIVND (reference sequence). The CDR3 totals 10 residues. V was clipped by 6 bases and J by 3 bases, with 2 bases between them. The DNA for the CDR3 is TGTGCCAGTAGGGACACTGAAGCTTTCTTT. Translated, it gives CASRDTEAFF.

This chain uses TRBV5-1 with TRBJ2-3; D remains unclear. Germline V gene sequence: CDR1 SGHRS, CDR2 YFSETQ. The V end lost 9 bases, the J end lost 0 bases, and 14 bases lay between the germline ends. This CDR3 is 14 amino acids long. This chain's CDR3 is CATCSGESTDTQYF. CDR3 coding DNA: TGCGCCACGTGCTCCGGCGAAAGCACAGATACGCAGTATTTT.

J is TRBJ2-3 and V is TRBV6-6; 11 bases are shared with TRBD2. From germline, CDR1 is MNHNY and CDR2 SVGAGI (reference sequence). This CDR3 contains 16 residues. The V segment lost 6 bases and the J segment 2 bases; nucleotides outside the gene matches: 7. The CDR3 nucleotides are TGTGCCAGCAGCACGGGACTAGCGGTTCTCACAGATACGCAGTATTTT. Amino acids: CASSTGLAVLTDTQYF.

This clonotype was counted only a few times. The gene calls are TRBV4-3 and TRBJ2-1, with 8 positions matching TRBD1. The CDR3 is made up of 15 amino acids. J lost 5 bases, V lost 4 bases, and 7 bases had no gene match. Germline CDR1 and CDR2: LGHNA and YSLEER. The CDR3 sequence: CASSLGQGGHNEQFF. The CDR3 region has the DNA TGCGCCAGCAGCCTCGGACAGGGTGGGCACAATGAGCAGTTCTTC.

The chain carries TRBV30 and TRBJ2-1; D might be TRBD1 (6 bases). This CDR3 has 11 residues. V was trimmed by 7 bases and J by 8 bases, leaving 12 bases between them. CDR1 is GTSNPN and CDR2 is SVGIG in the germline V gene (reference sequence). The CDR3 nucleotides read TGTGCCTACAGGGAGATGTATGAGCAGTTCTTC. This encodes CAYREMYEQFF.

This clonotype was counted only a few times. This sequence joins TRBV5-1 and TRBJ1-1; D possibly corresponds to TRBD1 (6 bases). Per germline, CDR1 SGHRS and CDR2 YFSETQ. The CDR3 contains 15 residues. Trimming took 1 base from V and 1 from J, leaving 11 bases between them. DNA of the CDR3: TGCGCCAGCAGCTTGAGACAGGCCGAGAACACTGAAGCTTTCTTT. Protein: CASSLRQAENTEAFF.